This entry is about one T cell receptor beta chain. It has no known antigen specificity. No base quality values were provided; no much bigger clone lies one nucleotide off. The time point label of this sample denotes: individuals recovered from natural SARS-CoV-2 infection. These data come from a study of Ad26.COV2.S vaccination and SARS-CoV-2 variants (dated by TCRdb to 2020 to 2023). Regarding the complete study: TCRbeta repertoire sequencing was used to assess the specificity and breadth of SARS-CoV-2-reactive T cell receptors after Ad26.COV2.S vaccination. A total of some 30 samples were included in the TCR-sequenced set, comprising about 20 Ad26.COV2.S vaccine recipients, 5 placebo recipients and 8 SARS-CoV-2 convalescent individuals. The paper as a whole reports these results and caveats: Vaccine and placebo recipients had comparable non-spike TCR breadth, which fits with the vaccine containing only spike. Compared with placebo recipients, Ad26.COV2.S recipients showed higher spike-specific TCR breadth (P = 0.0014). The authors noted that the TCR breadth and depth analyses may have underestimated total T cell responses. After vaccination, substantial breadth of spike-specific CD8+ and CD4+ T cell responses was reported.

The immunoSEQ Assay was used to sequence TCRbeta CDR3 regions. After extraction, genomic DNA underwent amplification by bias-controlled multiplex PCR, followed by high-throughput sequencing. In the paper's pipeline: To quantify the absolute abundance of every unique TCRbeta CDR3 region, sequences were collapsed and filtered. T cell fraction was estimated by normalizing TCRbeta template counts to usable DNA, with usable DNA measured through amplification of reference genes found in all nucleated cells. Repertoire TCRs were annotated as SARS-CoV-2-specific when V gene, CDR3 amino acid sequence and J gene were exactly matched to a known reactive TCR set. MIRA supplied the reference SARS-CoV-2 TCR set, which was filtered for enrichment in COVID-19-positive ImmuneCODE repertoires so that public or cross-reactive TCRs were removed. Based on the MIRA antigens, annotated TCRs were further analysed at the level of specific ORF or position within ORF. Breadth was defined as the number of annotated unique rearrangements divided by the total number of unique productive rearrangements, and depth was defined as the summed frequency of the annotated unique rearrangements. TCR breadth was compared between groups using two-sided Wilcoxon rank-sum tests. Imported from immuneACCESS, the table was reduced by TCRdb to in-frame sequences with V and J called. These copies leave out some clones; in studies compared against another copy, an unresolved V gene accounts for under half, and the cause of the remainder is not known. V and J calls and clone size come straight from that table; D and trimming were deduced from the DNA. The sample profile shows 300,000 to 400,000 clones; just over 90% of them were found once. The top ten clonotypes cover about 3.9% of the sample.

The CDR3 runs 15 residues from the cysteine to the phenylalanine. Only the CDR3 portion is preserved as DNA: 45 bases, with reading frame beginning at the first base. Via the germline V gene (reference sequence), CDR1 is MNHEY and CDR2 SMNVEV. V loses 2 bases, J loses 3 bases, and the germline ends lie 10 bases apart. The sequences come from peripheral blood, collected after recovery from COVID-19. This sequence uses TRBV27 and TRBJ2-2, with no D gene named confidently. The source of this sequence is a human donor who had recovered from COVID-19. The CDR3 has the sequence CASSLGVSYTGELFF. The bases are TGTGCCAGCAGTTTAGGGGTATCGTACACCGGGGAGCTGTTTTTT.